The rows below give T cell receptor beta chains drawn from one sample of a study of blood T cell repertoires in COVID-19. Assay used: immunoSEQ multiplex PCR; TCRdb lists only in-frame clones, some missing. The data hold about 190,000 clones, with about 86% observed a single time. The specimen sequenced was peripheral blood. The receptors shown here come from a young woman who had recovered from COVID-19. CDR3s include the opening cysteine and the closing phenylalanine or tryptophan. The D gene is left open where the match is weak. Only part of the rows carry a size: once, few, many, or a class if the clone is expanded.

>TRBJ1-1|.|TRBV7-9|TRBD1
TGTGCCAGCAGCCCGACAGGGGGTCTCACTGAAGCTTTCTTT
CASSPTGGLTEAFF
>TRBJ2-6|.|TRBV7-2|.
TGTGCCAGCAGCTCCCCTATAGGGCAGGGTAGGACCGGGGCCAACGTCCTGACTTTC
CASSSPIGQGRTGANVLTF
>TRBJ1-1|.|TRBV6-2/TRBV6-3|.
TGTGCCAGCAGTTACGGAGGAGGGACTGAAGCTTTCTTT
CASSYGGGTEAFF
>TRBJ2-3|.|TRBV4-2|TRBD2
TGTGCCAGCAGCCAACTAGCGGGGAGCACAGATACGCAGTATTTT
CASSQLAGSTDTQYF
>TRBJ1-3|.|TRBV10-3|.
TGTGCCATCAGTCCAGGGCCGAGGTCTGGAAACACCATATATTTT
CAISPGPRSGNTIYF
>TRBJ1-2|.|TRBV30|TRBD1
TGTGCCTGGAGGACAGGGAACTATGGCTACACCTTC
CAWRTGNYGYTF
>TRBJ2-1|.|TRBV10-1|.
TGCGCCAGCAGTGACAGGGGCTCCTACAATGAGCAGTTCTTC
CASSDRGSYNEQFF
>TRBJ2-7|.|TRBV27|TRBD1
TGTGCCAGCAGCGGGACAGGATATTCCTACGAGCAGTACTTC
CASSGTGYSYEQYF
>TRBJ2-6|once|TRBV5-5|TRBD1
TGTGCCAGCAGAGGCGGGACAGGGGTATTTGGGGCCAACGTCCTGACTTTC
CASRGGTGVFGANVLTF
>TRBJ1-1|.|TRBV15|TRBD1
TGTGCCACCAGCAGACCCGGACAGGGGGGAACTGAAGCTTTCTTT
CATSRPGQGGTEAFF
>TRBJ2-6|.|TRBV7-9|TRBD2
TGTGCCAGCAGCGTAGCGGGGGGGCTTGGGGCCAACGTCCTGACTTTC
CASSVAGGLGANVLTF
>TRBJ2-7|.|TRBV13|TRBD1
TGTGCCAGCAGCTCGACAGGGGGCTACGAGCAGTACTTC
CASSSTGGYEQYF
>TRBJ2-5|.|TRBV6-5|TRBD2
TGTGCCAGCAGTTATTTGGCGGGAGGGCGGGAGACCCAGTACTTC
CASSYLAGGRETQYF
>TRBJ2-7|.|TRBV4-1|.
TGCGCCAGCAGCCAAGTCAGGGCCGGGGAGCAGTACTTC
CASSQVRAGEQYF
>TRBJ1-2|.|TRBV6-5|.
TGTGCCAGCACGGGAGGGGGGTATGGCTACACCTTC
CASTGGGYGYTF
>TRBJ1-4|.|TRBV7-9|TRBD1
TGTGCCGGGGACAGGGAAAATGAAAAACTGTTTTTT
CAGDRENEKLFF
>TRBJ1-1|once|TRBV2|.
TGTGCCAGCAGTCCCACGGGAGGTGGCACTGAAGCTTTCTTT
CASSPTGGGTEAFF
>TRBJ2-4|.|TRBV29-1|TRBD2
TGCAGCCTGAGGGACGCGGGGGACATTCAGTACTTC
CSLRDAGDIQYF
>TRBJ2-7|.|TRBV9|.
TGTGCCAGCAGCGTATTCAGCGAGTCGGGGCAGTACTTC
CASSVFSESGQYF
>TRBJ2-3|.|TRBV9|TRBD1
TGTGCCAGCAGCATCGGGACAGGGGGCCTAGATACGCAGTATTTT
CASSIGTGGLDTQYF
>TRBJ2-1|.|TRBV27|TRBD2
TGTGCCAGCAGTTTGCCAGCGGGAGGGCCAGGTGAGCAGTTCTTC
CASSLPAGGPGEQFF
>TRBJ1-1|.|TRBV7-9|TRBD1
TGTGCCAGCAGCTCGACAGGGGGGGACACTGAAGCTTTCTTT
CASSSTGGDTEAFF
>TRBJ1-2|.|TRBV7-4|.
TGTGCCAGCAGCTTAGCAGTTATGGTCTGGGGGGGATATGGCTACACCTTC
CASSLAVMVWGGYGYTF
>TRBJ2-3|.|TRBV5-1|.
TGCGCCAGCAGCACCGGGACTCTAGATACGCAGTATTTT
CASSTGTLDTQYF
>TRBJ1-1|.|TRBV3-1/TRBV3-2|TRBD1
TGTGCCAGCAGCCTACAGGGGGGGAACACTGAAGCTTTCTTT
CASSLQGGNTEAFF
>TRBJ2-5|.|TRBV4-1|TRBD1
TGCGCCAGCAGCCGCCCAGGGGGCGCGGAGACCCAGTACTTC
CASSRPGGAETQYF
>TRBJ2-1|.|TRBV24-1|.
TGTGCCACCAGTGACGACAGAATGGTAAGGAATGAGCAGTTCTTC
CATSDDRMVRNEQFF
>TRBJ1-5|few|TRBV24-1|.
TGTGCCACCAGTGATTCTTCGCGGTCGGGGTTTTCGGTAGCAAATCAGCCCCAGCATTTT
CATSDSSRSGFSVANQPQHF
>TRBJ2-3|few|TRBV20-1|TRBD2
TGCAGTGCCCCCCGCGGGGGGGCGCAGTATTTT
CSAPRGGAQYF
>TRBJ2-1|.|TRBV7-9|.
TGTGCCAGCAGCTTAATTGGACAGCGACTCAATGAGCAGTTCTTC
CASSLIGQRLNEQFF
>TRBJ2-3|.|TRBV5-8|TRBD2
TGTGCCAGCAGCTTGGTGGGGGGGAAGTATTTT
CASSLVGGKYF
>TRBJ2-7|.|TRBV18|.
TGTGCCAGCTCACCAACTTACTACGAGCAGTACTTC
CASSPTYYEQYF
>TRBJ1-2|.|TRBV12-3/TRBV12-4|.
TGTGCCAGCAGTACACAGGGACCCTATGGCTACACCTTC
CASSTQGPYGYTF
>TRBJ2-1|.|TRBV30|TRBD2
TGTGCCTGGAGTGTAGGGAGCGGGGGAAACAATGAGCAGTTCTTC
CAWSVGSGGNNEQFF
>TRBJ1-5|once|TRBV19|.
TGTGCCAGTAGTATTGAGGATACGGGCAATCAGCCCCAGCATTTT
CASSIEDTGNQPQHF
>TRBJ2-5|.|TRBV7-8|TRBD2
TGTGCCAGCAGATTAGCGGGAGCCGTAGAGACCCAGTACTTC
CASRLAGAVETQYF
>TRBJ2-1|.|TRBV6-5|TRBD1
TGTGCCTGCAAAGGACAGGGGATTGTCAATGAGCAGTTCTTC
CACKGQGIVNEQFF
>TRBJ2-3|.|TRBV5-1|.
TGCGCCAGCAGCTCCTCTGGTGGTCCCTCGGTAGCTCTTTCTAGCACAGATACGCAGTATTTT
CASSSSGGPSVALSSTDTQYF
>TRBJ1-5|.|TRBV29-1|.
TGCAGCGTTGGGGGGGGGAATCAGCCCCAGCATTTT
CSVGGGNQPQHF
>TRBJ1-1|.|TRBV18|.
TGTGCCAGCTCACCACCGGGCCTGGAAGCTTTCTTT
CASSPPGLEAFF
>TRBJ2-2|.|TRBV11-2|TRBD1
TGTGCCAGCAGCTGGAGGACAGGGGGAGACACCGGGGAGCTGTTTTTT
CASSWRTGGDTGELFF
>TRBJ2-5|.|TRBV6-5|TRBD2
TGTGCCAGCAGGCCCCCTCGGGGGGGGCAAGAGACCCAGTACTTC
CASRPPRGGQETQYF
>TRBJ2-2|.|TRBV29-1|TRBD1
TGCAGCGTTGGAGCCGGGACAGGGGACACCGGGGAGCTGTTTTTT
CSVGAGTGDTGELFF
>TRBJ1-2|few|TRBV15|TRBD1
TGTGCCACCAGCAGACAACGGACCGGGACAGGGGTCGGCTACACCTTC
CATSRQRTGTGVGYTF
>TRBJ2-1|.|TRBV2|TRBD2
TGTGCCAGCGACCAACCCGCGGGGGGCTTTTTCCACAATGAGCAGTTCTTC
CASDQPAGGFFHNEQFF
>TRBJ1-5|.|TRBV2|TRBD1
TGTGCCAGCCGGACAGGGGTAGGACAGCCCCAGCATTTT
CASRTGVGQPQHF
>TRBJ2-5|.|TRBV7-9|TRBD1
TGTGCCAGCAGCATCGGACAGGGGGACGAGACCCAGTACTTC
CASSIGQGDETQYF
>TRBJ2-2|.|TRBV6-2/TRBV6-3|TRBD1
TGTGCCAGCAGTCGTCCGGGACAGGGTACCGGGGAGCTGTTTTTT
CASSRPGQGTGELFF
>TRBJ1-4|.|TRBV7-9|TRBD1
TGTGCCAGCAGCTTAATACAGGGGTTAGAAGAAAAACTGTTTTTT
CASSLIQGLEEKLFF
>TRBJ2-5|.|TRBV5-6|.
TGTGCCAGCAGCTTCGGCGGAGAAGAGACCCAGTACTTC
CASSFGGEETQYF
>TRBJ2-2|.|TRBV6-4|TRBD2
TGTGCCAGCAGTGCGGGAGGTGCAACCGGGGAGCTGTTTTTT
CASSAGGATGELFF
>TRBJ2-7|.|TRBV15|.
TGTGCCACCAGCACACTTCAGGGGGGTGAGCAGTACTTC
CATSTLQGGEQYF
>TRBJ2-2|.|TRBV3-1/TRBV3-2|TRBD2
TGTGCCAGCAGCCACCGTACCGGGACTAGATTCGGGGAGCTGTTTTTT
CASSHRTGTRFGELFF